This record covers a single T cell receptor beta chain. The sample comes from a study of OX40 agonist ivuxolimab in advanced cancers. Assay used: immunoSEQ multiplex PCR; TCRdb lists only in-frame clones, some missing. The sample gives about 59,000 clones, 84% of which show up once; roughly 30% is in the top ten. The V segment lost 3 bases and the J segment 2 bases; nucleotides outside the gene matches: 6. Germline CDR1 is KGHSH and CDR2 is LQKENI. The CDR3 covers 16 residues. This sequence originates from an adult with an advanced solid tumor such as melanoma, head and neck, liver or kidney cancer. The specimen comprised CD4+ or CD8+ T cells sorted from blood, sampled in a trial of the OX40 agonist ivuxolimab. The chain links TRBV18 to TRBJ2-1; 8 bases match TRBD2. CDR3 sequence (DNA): TGTGCCAGCTCACCGATCGTTAGCGGGACCTACAATGAGCAGTTCTTC. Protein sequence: CASSPIVSGTYNEQFF.